The T cell receptor beta chain under discussion was sequenced for a study of blood T cells in healthy people across ages. Study-wide findings and caveats: Unsorted PBMCs blocked a conclusive comparison of naive and antigen-experienced cells.

This CDR3 comprises 14 residues. V trimming: 0 bases; J trimming: 6 bases; junction bases outside the gene matches: 2. The germline V gene has CDR1 SGHRS and CDR2 YFSETQ. Primed by a sample-barcoded 5' primer and a J-beta primer mix, a second PCR proceeded for 7 to 11 cycles. Every cDNA was tagged by a template-switch adaptor with 12 random nucleotides. MiXCR was run by TCRdb on the 5' RACE reads, yielding one entry per CDR3 protein. The data show approximately 800,000 distinct CDR3 sequences, 58% seen once. Turning to this clonotype: The antigen is not known.

Each donor gave roughly 9.2 milliliters of peripheral blood. The sequenced sample was blood. This chain joins TRBV5-1 and TRBJ2-7, with 11 bases aligning to TRBD2. The clonotype originates from a man under 40 in good health. The CDR3 reads CASSLGGTSGEQYF. In DNA form, the CDR3 reads TGCGCCAGCAGCTTGGGGGGGACTAGCGGCGAGCAGTACTTC.